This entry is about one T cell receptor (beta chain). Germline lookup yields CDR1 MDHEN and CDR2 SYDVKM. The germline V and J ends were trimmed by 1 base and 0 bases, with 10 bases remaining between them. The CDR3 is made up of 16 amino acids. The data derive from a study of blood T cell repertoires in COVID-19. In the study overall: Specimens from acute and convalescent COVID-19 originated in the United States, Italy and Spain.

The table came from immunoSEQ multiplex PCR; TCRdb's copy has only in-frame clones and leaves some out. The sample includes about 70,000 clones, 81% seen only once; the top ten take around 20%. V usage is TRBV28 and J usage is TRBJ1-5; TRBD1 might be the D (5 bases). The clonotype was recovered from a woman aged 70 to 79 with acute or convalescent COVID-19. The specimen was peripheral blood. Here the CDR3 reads CASSLSKRGSNQPQHF. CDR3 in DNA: TGTGCCAGCAGTTTATCGAAAAGGGGTAGCAATCAGCCCCAGCATTTT.